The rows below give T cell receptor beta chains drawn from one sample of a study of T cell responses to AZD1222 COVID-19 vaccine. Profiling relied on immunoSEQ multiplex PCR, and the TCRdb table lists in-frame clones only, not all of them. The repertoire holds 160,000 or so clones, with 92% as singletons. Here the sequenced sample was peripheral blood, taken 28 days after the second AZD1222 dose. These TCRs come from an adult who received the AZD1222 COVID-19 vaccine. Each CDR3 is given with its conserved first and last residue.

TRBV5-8	CASSLTGSNQPQHF
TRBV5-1	CASSPEPGQLELFF
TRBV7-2	CASSPPRTGVEEQYF
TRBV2	CASRPDAGGNTEAFF
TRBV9	CASSGLPGTVYGYTF
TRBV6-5	CASSYQGRYEAFF
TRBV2	CASNGQGNSPLHF
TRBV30	CAWSASGGYTF
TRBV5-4	CASSPGIAKVYEQYF
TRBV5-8	CASSFADRGGEKLFF
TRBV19	CASSMQGAGTEAFF
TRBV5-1	CASSLDPGSYNEQFF
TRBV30	CASPGPYPRNTIYF
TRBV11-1	CASSLQRSSYNEQFF
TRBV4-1	CASSHSGGADYGYTF
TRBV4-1	CASSQVTSPGSANYGYTF
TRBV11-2	CASSFGEKLFF
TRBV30	CAWSPDSNQPQHF
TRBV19	CASSVTRSAIMNSNQPQHF
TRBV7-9	CASSLAGQAYEQYF
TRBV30	CAWSVPGAETNEAFF
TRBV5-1	CASSQGLAGGLYNEQFF
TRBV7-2	CASSWGQGHYNEQFF
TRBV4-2	CASSQDLGITGELFF
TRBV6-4	CASTRPGPFSGNTIYF
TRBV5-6	CASSLFGGSPHYGYTF
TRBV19	CASTGLGAFSYNEQFF
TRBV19	CASGENANQPQHF
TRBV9	CASSPNGLGTEAFF
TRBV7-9	CASTGDYEQYF
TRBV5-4	CASSGGHVPYNEQFF
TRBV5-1	CASSPRQPGDGYTF
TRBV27	CASSYAIGEYNYGYTF
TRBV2	CASSEASRGTGELFF
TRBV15	CATSFPGKGLPEKLFF
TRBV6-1	CASSEEGGGETQYF
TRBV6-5	CASSYNPPMTPETQYF
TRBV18	CASSDTLPGGDYGYTF
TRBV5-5	CASSSRTGGYSPLHF
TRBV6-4	CASSERQGMASPLHF
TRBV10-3	CAISPDRASYTF
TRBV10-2	CASSPTNEKLFF
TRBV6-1	CASSEWTGEGEKLFF
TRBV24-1	CATSDSSEETQYF
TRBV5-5	CASSADSWTYEQYF
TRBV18	CASSPGTGGHYEQYF
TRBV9	CASSPGTGPSYNEQFF
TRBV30	CAWRPRDEQFF
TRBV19	CASAYPEGVGNQPQHF
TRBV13	CASSLSGTARGNTIYF
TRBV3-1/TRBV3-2	CASSHRGWNTEAFF